These 12 T cell receptor beta chains were sequenced from one sample in a study of cytomegalovirus exposure and HLA in healthy donors. This PCR relied on a set of 60 Vbeta primers and 13 Jbeta primers. Sequenced by immunoSEQ multiplex PCR; TCRdb stores in-frame clones only, minus some. Of 80,000 or so clones detected, roughly 9.1% appear once; the ten largest clones hold roughly 22%. The sample taken for sequencing was PBMCs. These receptors came from a man between 60 and 75 years old in good health and CMV-seropositive.

Only a few counts were recorded for this clone. The genes are TRBV29-1 and TRBJ2-3; TRBD1 matches at 11 bases. The V and J ends lost 6 bases and 1 base, in that order; junction bases with no gene match: 3. The CDR3 consists of 14 residues. Per the germline V gene, CDR1 is SQVTM and CDR2 is ANQGSEA. The CDR3 DNA reads TGCAGCGTGGACAGGGGGCTTGGCACAGATACGCAGTATTTT. Protein product: CSVDRGLGTDTQYF.

The chain is built from TRBV4-2 and TRBJ2-2; D is possibly TRBD2 (6 bases). Trimming removed 0 bases from V and 1 base from J, with 9 bases in between. The CDR3 spans 16 residues. Germline V CDR1 and CDR2: LGHNA, YNFKEQ. CDR3 in amino acids: CASSQEGSGNTGELFF. CDR3 coding DNA: TGTGCCAGCAGCCAAGAGGGTAGCGGGAACACCGGGGAGCTGTTTTTT.

The chain couples TRBV19 to TRBJ1-4; 7 nucleotides match TRBD1. CDR1 is LNHDA, CDR2 SQIVND, per germline (reference sequence). V lost 10 bases, J lost 2 bases, and 4 bases stayed unmatched. This CDR3 region has 13 residues. CDR3 protein: CATADRTNEKLFF. CDR3 bases: TGTGCCACTGCGGACAGGACTAATGAAAAACTGTTTTTT. Filled out from reference TRBV19 and TRBJ1-4, the complete variable domain reads DGGITQSPKYLFRKEGQNVTLSCEQNLNHDAMYWYRQDPGQGLRLIYYSQIVNDFQKGDIAEGYSVSREKKESFPLTVTSAQKNPTAFYLCATADRTNEKLFFGSGTQLSVL.

This clone has just a few counts. CDR3 loop: CASRKGLAGGTGELFF. For the CDR3, the DNA is TGTGCCAGCAGGAAGGGCCTAGCGGGGGGCACCGGGGAGCTGTTTTTT. The V call is TRBV2, the J call TRBJ2-2, with 11 nucleotides matching TRBD2. Germline CDR1 reads SNHLY; CDR2 reads FYNNEI. Trimming removed 6 bases from V and 4 bases from J; junction bases left unmatched: 7. The CDR3 loop spans 16 amino acids.

The CDR3 DNA reads TGCGCCAGCAGCTCCCAGGCCAGGAGGGAGACCCAGTACTTC. Translating it yields CASSSQARRETQYF. The genes are TRBV5-1 and TRBJ2-5; perhaps TRBD2 as D (5 bases). With 3 bases removed from V and 5 bases from J, the gap between germline ends came to 14 bases. CDR1 and CDR2 from the germline V gene are SGHRS and YFSETQ. The CDR3 is 14 residues long. The complete variable domain, with remaining parts taken from reference TRBV5-1 and TRBJ2-5, reads KAGVTQTPRYLIKTRGQQVTLSCSPISGHRSVSWYQQTPGQGLQFLFEYFSETQRNKGNFPGRFSGRQFSNSRSEMNVSTLELGDSALYLCASSSQARRETQYFGPGTRLLVL.

The chain links TRBV9 to TRBJ1-1; 9 nucleotides match TRBD1. V lost 3 bases and J lost 5; bases outside the gene matches: 5. Germline V gene lookup returns CDR1 SGDLS and CDR2 YYNGEE. The CDR3 length is 14 residues. CDR3 amino acids: CASSAATGGTEAFF. CDR3 DNA: TGTGCCAGCAGCGCGGCGACAGGGGGTACTGAAGCTTTCTTT.

This clone was detected a few times. The V gene is TRBV28, the J gene TRBJ2-6, with 7 positions matching TRBD2. CDR1 and CDR2 (germline): MDHEN, SYDVKM. V lost 3 bases and J lost 1; bases outside the gene matches: 3. The CDR3 length is 16 residues. CDR3 residues: CASSLPGGSGANVLTF. CDR3 coding DNA: TGTGCCAGCAGTTTGCCGGGGGGATCTGGGGCCAACGTCCTGACTTTC.

V and J are TRBV27 and TRBJ2-3; D might be TRBD1 (6 bases). The CDR3 totals 14 residues. Germline values: CDR1 MNHEY, CDR2 SMNVEV (reference sequence). Trimming stripped 3 bases from V and 2 bases from J, with 9 bases between. This CDR3 reads CASSFRDTTDTQYF. DNA of the CDR3: TGTGCCAGCAGTTTTAGGGACACCACAGATACGCAGTATTTT.

V gene TRBV7-2 combines with J gene TRBJ2-1; D is perhaps TRBD2 (6 bases). Germline loops: CDR1 SGHTA, CDR2 FQGNSA. The V gene lost 2 bases and the J gene lost 7 bases, with 18 bases spanning the gap. The CDR3 has 16 amino acids. The chain's CDR3 is CASSLRPQGGLNEQFF. The CDR3 coding sequence is TGTGCCAGCAGCTTACGGCCCCAGGGAGGTTTGAATGAGCAGTTCTTC.

This sequence joins TRBV5-6 and TRBJ2-5; 9 nucleotides line up with TRBD2. This CDR3 is 16 amino acids long. V shed 4 bases and J 1 base; nucleotides not matched to a gene: 8. Germline V lookup: CDR1 SGHDT, CDR2 YYEEEE. The CDR3, as DNA: TGTGCCAGCAGCCGGAGACTAGCGGACCTCCAAGAGACCCAGTACTTC. Amino acid sequence: CASSRRLADLQETQYF. The full variable domain, with the rest looked up from reference TRBV5-6 and TRBJ2-5, is DAGVTQSPTHLIKTRGQQVTLRCSPKSGHDTVSWYQQALGQGPQFIFQYYEEEERQRGNFPDRFSGHQFPNYSSELNVNALLLGDSALYLCASSRRLADLQETQYFGPGTRLLVL.

This sequence joins TRBV7-2 and TRBJ1-2; TRBD1 matches 7 bases. CDR1 is SGHTA, CDR2 FQGNSA, per germline. This CDR3 contains 15 residues. V shed 1 base, J shed 2 bases, and the junction held 4 bases outside the gene matches. DNA for the CDR3: TGTGCCAGCAGCTTAGGGGGACAGACAAACTATGGCTACACCTTC. Translated: CASSLGGQTNYGYTF.

The rearrangement links TRBV5-1 to TRBJ2-3, with D perhaps matching TRBD2 (7 bases). Germline assignment: CDR1 SGHRS and CDR2 YFSETQ. Between the trimmed V and J ends, which lost 4 bases and 4 bases, there was a span of 19 bases. The CDR3 consists of 16 residues. The CDR3 nucleotides are TGCGCCAGCAGCAGAGGGGAGGGGGGACCCCCAGATACGCAGTATTTT. Protein sequence: CASSRGEGGPPDTQYF.